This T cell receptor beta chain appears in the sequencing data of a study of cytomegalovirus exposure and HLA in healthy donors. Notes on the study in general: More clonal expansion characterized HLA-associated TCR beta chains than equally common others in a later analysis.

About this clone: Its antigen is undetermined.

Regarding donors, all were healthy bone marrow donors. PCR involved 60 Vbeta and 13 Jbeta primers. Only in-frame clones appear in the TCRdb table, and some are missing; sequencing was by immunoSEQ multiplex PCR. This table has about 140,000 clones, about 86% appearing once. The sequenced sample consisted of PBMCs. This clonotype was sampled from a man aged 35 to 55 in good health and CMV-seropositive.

The CDR3 DNA reads as TGTGCCAGCAGCTTGGTAGGACAAAAGGGTTCCTCCTACGAGCAGTACTTC. Its translation: CASSLVGQKGSSYEQYF. J is TRBJ2-7 and V is TRBV5-6; tentative D call: TRBD1 (5 bases). Trimming removed 0 bases from V and 0 bases from J, with 16 bases in between. Germline assignment: CDR1 SGHDT and CDR2 YYEEEE. CDR3 length equals 17 residues.